This T cell receptor beta chain was identified in a study of identical twins. Each cDNA held unique molecular identifiers, and template switching gave it a universal primer site. TCRdb used MiXCR to reprocess the 5' RACE reads, holding one entry per CDR3 protein. The data contain approximately 1.8 million distinct CDR3 sequences, less than 35% of them singletons. V lost 1 base and J 0 bases, leaving 7 bases between the germline ends. Germline CDR1 reads DFQATT; CDR2 reads SNEGSKA (reference sequence). CDR3 length: 13 amino acids. General study results and limits: Findings came from cross-sectional statistics, without long-term follow-up of donors. Cord blood beta clonotypes that were abundant carried fewer insertions, and memory repertoires showed no such trend.

This clonotype was recorded at least ten times. Its matching antigen is unknown. The chain has TRBV20-1 and TRBJ2-7; a weak D match, TRBD2 (5 bases). The source material was cord blood. This clonotype was obtained from a newborn girl in good health. Here the CDR3 DNA reads TGCAGTGCTAGAGGAGGGTTCTCCTACGAGCAGTACTTC. Translation: CSARGGFSYEQYF.